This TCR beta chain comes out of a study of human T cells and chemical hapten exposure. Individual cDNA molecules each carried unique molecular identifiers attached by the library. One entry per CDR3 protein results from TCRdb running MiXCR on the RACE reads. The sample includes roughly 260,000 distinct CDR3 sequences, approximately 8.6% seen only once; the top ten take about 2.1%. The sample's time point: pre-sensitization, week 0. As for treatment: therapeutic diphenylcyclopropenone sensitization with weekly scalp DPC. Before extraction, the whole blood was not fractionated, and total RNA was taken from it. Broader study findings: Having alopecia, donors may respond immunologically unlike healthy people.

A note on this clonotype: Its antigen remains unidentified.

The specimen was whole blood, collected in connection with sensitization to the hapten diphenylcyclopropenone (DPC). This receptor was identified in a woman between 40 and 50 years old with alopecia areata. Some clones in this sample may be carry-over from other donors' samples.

The CDR3 nucleotides read TGTGCCAGCAGCTCACAGGGACAGAGAATGAACACTGAAGCTTTCTTT. Translation: CASSSQGQRMNTEAFF. This rearrangement joins TRBV7-2 to TRBJ1-1; 7 bases match TRBD1. V shed 4 bases and J 0 bases; nucleotides not matched to a gene: 8. CDR1 is SGHTA, CDR2 FQGNSA, per germline. The CDR3 consists of 16 residues.